This T cell receptor (beta chain) originates from a study of cytomegalovirus exposure and HLA in healthy donors (dated 2017 in TCRdb). General notes on the study: In an earlier analysis of around 540 of the donors, 250 to 300 Gb of sequence data and approximately 100 million unique TCR beta sequences from roughly 200 million T cells were reported. An early release that covered about 600 HLA-typed donors contained approximately 290 gigabases of sequencing data and around 85 million unique TCR sequences. The genetic ancestry cluster associated with self-reported Caucasian donors included 81% of the approximately 430 genotyped donors. The aim of the study was to test whether cataloging public T cell receptors could identify signatures of past pathogen exposure. The study used immunosequencing to profile the T cell repertoires of several hundred subjects and linked those repertoires to cytomegalovirus serostatus. A separate validation cohort of approximately 130 different subjects was used in addition to the approximately 640-subject first cohort. High-throughput TCR immunosequencing, statistical association of individual TCRs with disease status, and machine learning were combined to predict cytomegalovirus infection status. A later analysis re-analyzed previously published TCR beta repertoires from 550 to 700 donors and added high-resolution HLA genotyping to study TCR occurrence patterns. In the later analysis, no new phenotypic data were used to find candidate immune exposures; instead, reliance was placed on TCR beta sequences and their occurrence across donors. To decide whether each TCR beta V gene segment behaved as functional or pseudogenic, an earlier analysis of fewer than 750 of the donors relied on high-throughput TCR beta sequencing. Donor age, sex, ethnicity and CMV serostatus were collected together with the repertoire data. A later genetic analysis used genome-wide SNP genotypes for about three fifths of the 666 donors, treating that subset as a discovery cohort. All discovery cohort repertoires had been generated on a single sequencing platform. HLA typing included class I and class II loci at four-digit resolution. Typing coverage differed by locus: A, B, C, DRB1 and DQB1 were typed in about 620-630 donors, DQA1 in 522, DPA1 in approximately 600, and DPB1 in 472. Four or five DR-DQ haplotypes were handled as single units for association and clustering, since linkage in the cohort was strong. Among about 360 genotyped donors of the cohort, an average of roughly 240,000 unique TCR beta nucleotide sequences were sequenced per donor, 15% to 20% of them non-productive. What the work shows at the level of the full study, not this receptor alone: In a later analysis, HLA-associated TCR beta chains were found to be more clonally expanded and to have lower generation probabilities than equally common non-associated chains. According to the authors, the approach could potentially be generalized to other disease states and immunological phenotypes. In an earlier analysis of approximately 590 of the donors, most TCR beta V segments appeared in productive rearrangements about 87% or about 30% of the time, broadly matching IMGT annotations. Some IMGT-functional V segments, including TRBV6-2 and TRBV6-3, could not be told apart with the 87-base-pair reads, so those segments were excluded. At a false discovery rate of 0.05, a later analysis linked 16,951 TCR beta sequences to specific HLA alleles. The sequencing pipeline was judged likely to have produced a cluster of highly shared sequence variants as a technical artifact. In the study, around 150 TCR beta chains were listed as associated with cytomegalovirus. Roughly 17 rarely observed V segments, including chromosome 9 orphons, were excluded from the earlier analysis of almost 600 of the donors because counts were too low. A later analysis reported that several top co-occurrence clusters appeared linked to parvovirus B19, influenza, CMV and Epstein-Barr virus. Presence/absence analyses assumed roughly uniform sequencing depth across donors, an assumption that may not hold. In vitro tests confirmed that a few of the cytomegalovirus-associated TCR beta chains recognize cytomegalovirus antigens. Linkage disequilibrium might explain the correlated functional status among segregating V segments, but an unknown experimental factor could not be ruled out. In a later genetic analysis, fewer N-insertions in productive TCRs were reported among donors in an Asian-associated ancestry cluster than the roughly 640-donor mean. In a later analysis, most CMV-associated TCR beta chains were found to appear HLA-restricted, with HLA associations seemingly driven largely by CMV exposure. When HLA alleles, especially DR and DQ, strongly co-occurred, TCR associations were difficult to assign to individual alleles. The only immune exposure information available for the cohort was CMV serostatus. While some public TCRs were present in many individuals, most TCR sequences turned up only very rarely across donors. In a later genetic analysis, a missense DCLRE1C variant was associated with V-gene and J-gene trimming of TCR beta chains, and the association was replicated in an independent cohort. This cohort had only TCR beta chains sequenced, and the lack of alpha or paired-chain data limited which features could be detected. According to a later analysis, TCR association rates differed among HLA loci, with DRB1 alleles showing the most associated TCRs and HLA-C alleles showing the fewest. In both the original and validation cohorts, the classifier was reported to diagnose cytomegalovirus status with high specificity and sensitivity. HLA typing was unavailable for some donors at each locus, so association tests used only the typed subset. A further reported finding was that TCR beta sequences accurately predicted the HLA-A and HLA-B alleles for most subjects in the first cohort.

The cohort was made up of about 670 healthy bone marrow donors. Cohort members were all nominally healthy when sampled, although unrecorded immune exposures were likely present. CMV serostatus was positive for roughly 290 and negative for about half of the roughly 700 cohort members, and was not recorded for this donor. Every donor gave a peripheral blood sample, and the peripheral blood mononuclear cells from that sample were used for TCR beta sequencing. The Qiagen DNeasy Blood Extraction Kit was used to extract genomic DNA from the blood cell samples. The CDR3 sequence holds 14 residues, the cysteine and phenylalanine included. CDR3 DNA only is kept here, 42 bases in frame from base 1. Reading the germline V gene (reference sequence) gives CDR1 LNHDA and CDR2 SQIVND. Ends trimmed: V by 5 bases, J by 0 bases; bases unmatched to a gene: 2. A note on this clone: Its cognate antigen has yet to be identified. One base away there is no much larger clone; base qualities are not given.

The library was prepared using the immunoSEQ multiplex PCR assay. For the multiplex PCR, a mixture combining 60 forward primers for TCR Vbeta segments and 13 reverse primers for TCR Jbeta segments was used. Amplification of the CDR3 region of rearranged TCR beta genes was performed with a multiplex PCR assay on genomic DNA. Amplified TCR beta libraries were sequenced as 87-base-pair reads on the Illumina HiSeq System. Per the original workflow: Across the roughly 600 repertoires, a later analysis counted tens of millions of unique TCR beta chains, 9.5 million to 13 million of which were shared by at least two donors. To remove PCR and sequencing errors, raw reads were error-corrected and collapsed into unique sequences using a nearest-neighbor algorithm that merged closely related sequences. Alignment of CDR3 sequences to IMGT reference sequences was used to assign V, D and J gene segments. For a sequence to be retained, a match of at least six nucleotides to both a V gene segment and a J gene segment was required. Rearrangements were called productive when the CDR3 lacked stop codons and stayed in frame with V and J; all others were non-productive. Following IMGT convention, CDR3 was defined as the stretch from the second conserved V-encoded cysteine to the conserved J-encoded phenylalanine. In an earlier analysis of around 600 of the donors, sequences lacking an unambiguous match to a single V gene segment were excluded. An earlier analysis of over 450 of the donors classified V segments as functional when productive rearrangements were above 56.7% and as segregating when the standard deviation between donors was above 5%. A statistical classification framework was built for diagnosing cytomegalovirus status from the catalog of TCR beta chain sequences. In a later analysis, TCR nucleotide sequences were compared against IMGT/GENE-DB human TR gene sequences so that V and J genes could be assigned. The TCRdist pipeline was used in a later analysis to assign CDR3 sequences and most-parsimonious VDJ recombination scenarios. In a later analysis, each TCR beta chain was defined by its CDR3 amino acid sequence together with its V-gene family, and reads lacking a unique V-gene family were excluded. To address suspected cross-contamination and a sequencing artifact, a later analysis removed roughly 580 highly shared, low-generation-probability nucleotide sequences. In a later analysis, a clonal expansion index for each public chain was calculated from normalized within-repertoire ranks of inferred template counts. In a later analysis, generation probabilities were computed using a VDJ recombination model fitted to out-of-frame rearrangements, and the results were checked against IGoR. A later analysis scored TCR-TCR, TCR-HLA and TCR-CMV co-occurrence with hypergeometric tests, applying a repertoire-size bias correction to TCR pairs. False discovery rates were estimated in a later analysis by permuting HLA or CMV assignments 20 times. A later analysis grouped co-occurring TCRs with DBSCAN, adding TCRdist sequence similarity when clustering within HLA-allele-positive subsets. For co-occurrence clustering, repertoires with fewer than 30,000 or more than 120,000 public chains were excluded, along with four to six repertoires with anomalous nucleotide sharing. TCRdb mirrors the immuneACCESS table, restricted to in-frame sequences. Some clones are absent from its copies; in checked studies, under half trace to an unresolved V gene, and the reason for the others is unknown. D and trimming were read from the DNA, whereas the V and J calls and clone size are those reported in that table. The sample table holds 120,000 or so clones, of which over 60% were seen once. Under 1.2% of the sample goes to the ten largest clones.

The source material was PBMCs. The V and J genes are TRBV19 and TRBJ2-7; TRBD1 aligns with 9 central bases. The receptor was derived from a human donor in good health. The DNA sequence follows: TGTGCCAGTAGTGGGACAGGGCTCTCCTACGAGCAGTACTTC. Its protein reads: CASSGTGLSYEQYF.